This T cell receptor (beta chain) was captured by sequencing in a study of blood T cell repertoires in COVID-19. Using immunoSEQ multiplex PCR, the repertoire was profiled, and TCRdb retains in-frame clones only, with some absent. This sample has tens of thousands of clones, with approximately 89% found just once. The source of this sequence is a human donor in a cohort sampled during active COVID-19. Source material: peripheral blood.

CDR3 coding DNA: TGCGCCAGCAGCCAAACCGCGACAGGTTCTATGGCTGAAGCTTTCTTT. Amino acids: CASSQTATGSMAEAFF. The gene calls are TRBV4-1 and TRBJ1-1, with TRBD1 as a possible D gene (6 bases). Germline loops: CDR1 MGHRA, CDR2 YSYEKL. The V gene lost 2 bases and the J gene lost 6 bases, with 19 bases spanning the gap. The CDR3 contains 16 residues.